This T cell receptor (beta chain) was observed in a study of cytomegalovirus exposure and HLA in healthy donors. About this clone: The identical CDR3 is also encoded by other nucleotide sequences in the sample.

V gave up 6 bases and J gave up 4 bases; unmatched junction bases: 7. Germline assignment: CDR1 SNHLY and CDR2 FYNNEI. This CDR3 has 14 residues. With 60 Vbeta and 13 Jbeta primers, the PCR was carried out. Profiled with immunoSEQ multiplex PCR; TCRdb holds only in-frame clones, not every one. In the table there are some 110,000 clones, around two thirds of which are singletons. What was sequenced was PBMCs. The TCR sequence derives from a man aged 55 to 70 in good health and CMV-seropositive. This sequence joins TRBV2 and TRBJ2-7; 9 bases agree with TRBD1. As DNA, the CDR3 is TGTGCCAGCAGCGATCAGGGACAGGGTTACGAGCAGTACTTC. Amino acids: CASSDQGQGYEQYF.